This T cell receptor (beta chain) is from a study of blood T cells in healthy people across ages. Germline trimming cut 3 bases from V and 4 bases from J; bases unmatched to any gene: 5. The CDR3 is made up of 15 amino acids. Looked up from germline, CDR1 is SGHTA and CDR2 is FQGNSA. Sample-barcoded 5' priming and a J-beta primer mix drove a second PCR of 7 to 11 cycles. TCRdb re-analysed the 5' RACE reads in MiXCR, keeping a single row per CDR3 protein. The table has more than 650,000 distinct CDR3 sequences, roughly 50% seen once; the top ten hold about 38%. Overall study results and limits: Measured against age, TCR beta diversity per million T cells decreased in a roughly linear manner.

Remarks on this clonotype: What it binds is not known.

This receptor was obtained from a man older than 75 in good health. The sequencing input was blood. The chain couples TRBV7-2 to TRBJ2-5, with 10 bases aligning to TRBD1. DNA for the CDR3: TGTGCCAGCAGCTTCCAGGACAGGGGGGGAGAGACCCAGTACTTC. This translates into CASSFQDRGGETQYF.